The next 8 T cell receptor beta chains were all read from a single sample in a study of blood T cell repertoires in COVID-19. The method was immunoSEQ multiplex PCR; TCRdb's version includes in-frame clones alone and lacks a portion of them. There are tens of thousands of clones in the sample; over 90% occur only once, and 3% to 3.5% lies in the top ten. The sequenced material came from peripheral blood. These receptors were obtained from a human donor in a cohort sampled during active COVID-19.

The V and J genes are TRBV5-1 and TRBJ2-3; D gene unclear. CDR3 length: 12 residues. V gave up 3 bases and J gave up 2 bases, with 4 bases separating them. Germline V gene sequence: CDR1 SGHRS, CDR2 YFSETQ. CDR3 protein: CASSSNTDTQYF. In DNA, the CDR3 is TGCGCCAGCAGCTCAAACACAGATACGCAGTATTTT.

This chain connects TRBV7-2 to TRBJ2-1, with D maybe TRBD1 (6 bases). V shed 0 bases and J shed 5 bases, with 14 bases lying between them. Germline V gene sequence: CDR1 SGHTA, CDR2 FQGNSA. There are 16 residues in the CDR3. CDR3 nucleotides: TGTGCCAGCAGCTTAGCGCTAACAGGGCGAGACAATGAGCAGTTCTTC. Translated: CASSLALTGRDNEQFF.

The CDR3 sequence: CASSARGGTDTQYF. In nucleotides, the CDR3 is TGTGCCAGCAGTGCTAGGGGTGGCACAGATACGCAGTATTTT. J is TRBJ2-3 and V is TRBV6-4; TRBD1 might be the D (5 bases). CDR1 and CDR2 (germline): MRHNA, SNTAGT. The V end was cut by 4 bases, the J end by 1 base, with 9 bases between. The CDR3 spans 14 residues.

V is TRBV6-2 or TRBV6-3 and J is TRBJ2-4; 7 nucleotides agree with TRBD2. With V trimmed by 5 bases and J by 3 bases, 7 bases remained unmatched. The CDR3 is 15 amino acids. Germline V gene lookup returns CDR1 MNHEY and CDR2 SVGEGT. In DNA, the CDR3 is TGTGCCAGCAGTAGGACTAGTCTGGGCAAAAACATTCAGTACTTC. Translated, it gives CASSRTSLGKNIQYF.

The chain uses TRBV7-9 and TRBJ1-5, with D possibly matching TRBD1 (5 bases). The CDR3 is 14 residues long. Germline CDR1 is SEHNR and CDR2 is FQNEAQ (reference sequence). Trimming cost V 5 bases and J 5 bases, with 13 bases left between them. CDR3 bases: TGTGCCAGCAGCCCTTGGGGGGGGGATCAGCCCCAGCATTTT. It encodes CASSPWGGDQPQHF.

This clone was detected only once. The chain couples TRBV9 to TRBJ1-6; 9 nucleotides align to TRBD1. CDR3 length: 16 residues. Trimming at V came to 3 bases and at J to 5 bases, leaving 6 bases not matched to a gene. Per germline, CDR1 SGDLS and CDR2 YYNGEE. This CDR3 is CASSGRGQGNNSPLHF. Here the CDR3 DNA reads TGTGCCAGCAGCGGAAGGGGACAGGGCAATAATTCACCCCTCCACTTT.

The chain couples TRBV27 to TRBJ2-3; 7 bases align to TRBD2. Germline loops: CDR1 MNHEY, CDR2 SMNVEV (reference sequence). CDR3 length: 13 residues. V lost 2 bases, J lost 4 bases, and 0 bases stayed unmatched. The CDR3 bases are TGTGCCAGCAGTTTAGGGAGGGCAGATACGCAGTATTTT. Its translation: CASSLGRADTQYF.

The chain has TRBV21-1 and TRBJ2-7; whether TRBD2, the table's D call, matches the DNA was not checked. TRBV21-1 is deemed a pseudogene. The CDR3 is made up of 11 amino acids. For the CDR3, the DNA is TGTGCCAGCCTCGAACCCCGGGAGCAGTACGTC. It translates to CASLEPREQYV.